This TCR beta chain stems from a study of T cells after yellow fever vaccination. Study-level points and caveats: Primary-vaccination clones mostly resurfaced post-booster (96% CD4, roughly 90% CD8).

The V gene lost 0 bases and the J gene lost 7 bases, with 10 bases spanning the gap. This CDR3 spans 14 amino acids. In its sample, this clonotype was seen many times. Template switching with 5'RACE generated the TCR cDNA and added a universal primer site and UMIs. TCRdb ran MiXCR on the 5' RACE reads and lists one entry per CDR3 protein. The sample holds around 50,000 distinct CDR3 sequences, about 6.3% seen once. The TCR comes from a man younger than 40 who received the YFV17D yellow fever vaccine. The chain links TRBV12-3 or TRBV12-4 to TRBJ2-1, with a weak D call TRBD1 (5 bases). This sample comprised PBMCs, either bulk or a sorted T-cell subset (CD4+, CD8+, memory, or dextramer-sorted; not recorded which), obtained 45 days after the yellow fever booster vaccination. CDR3 nucleotides: TGTGCCAGCAGTTTAGCGCAGGGTCGGAATGAGCAGTTCTTC. It translates to CASSLAQGRNEQFF.